This T cell receptor (beta chain) was documented in a study of T cell responses to AZD1222 COVID-19 vaccine. Sequencing was performed with immunoSEQ multiplex PCR; in TCRdb, only in-frame clones are kept and a portion is missing. The table has 150,000 or so clones, 80% to 90% seen once. The germline V gene encodes CDR1 SGHTA and CDR2 FQGNSA. CDR3 length: 15 amino acids. V dropped 7 bases and J dropped 0 bases, with 13 bases sitting between them. This receptor was identified in an adult in good health. The input for sequencing was peripheral blood, taken on day 0 of MenACWY control vaccination. The rearrangement uses TRBV7-2 and TRBJ1-3; D is possibly TRBD1 (5 bases). The CDR3 coding sequence is TGTGCCAGCACCGTTGACAGATACTCTGGAAACACCATATATTTT. This sequence encodes CASTVDRYSGNTIYF.